The rows below give T cell receptor beta chains drawn from one sample of a study of identical twins. TCRdb re-called the 5' RACE reads through MiXCR, storing one row per CDR3 protein. The sample yields 430,000 or so distinct CDR3 sequences, about 24% seen once. The data also belong to a second study, concerning T cells expressing NK-cell markers.

The sample taken for sequencing was CD4+ T cells sorted from blood. Every receptor here comes from a woman between 18 and 29 years old in good health. Both conserved end residues are part of each CDR3. A D gene is named only where the DNA matches it firmly. Rows give clone size only sometimes, using once, few, many, or a class for an expanded clone.

clone_size d_call j_call v_call cdr3_aa cdr3_nt
few TRBD1 TRBJ2-5 TRBV7-2 CASSLASTGARETQYF TGTGCCAGCAGCTTAGCGAGTACAGGGGCGAGGGAGACCCAGTACTTC
NA TRBD2 TRBJ2-7 TRBV18 CASSPVRGGGYEQYF TGTGCCAGCTCACCAGTCCGGGGGGGCGGGTACGAGCAGTACTTC
few NA TRBJ2-5 TRBV5-1 CASSWRTDLQETQYF TGCGCCAGCAGCTGGCGGACAGATCTCCAAGAGACCCAGTACTTC
few TRBD1 TRBJ1-1 TRBV12-3/TRBV12-4 CASIGGGHTEAFF TGTGCCAGCATAGGGGGCGGACACACTGAAGCTTTCTTT
NA NA TRBJ1-2 TRBV6-5 CASSYSRGESYGYTF TGTGCCAGCAGTTACTCACGGGGAGAATCCTATGGCTACACCTTC
many NA TRBJ2-1 TRBV12-3/TRBV12-4 CASTYLQRQFF TGTGCCAGCACTTACTTGCAACGGCAGTTCTTC
NA TRBD1 TRBJ2-7 TRBV6-2/TRBV6-3 CASSFTGVEQYF TGTGCCAGCAGCTTCACAGGGGTCGAGCAGTACTTC
NA NA TRBJ2-1 TRBV7-2 CASSLGLGRGGYNEQFF TGTGCCAGCAGCTTAGGCCTCGGCAGGGGGGGCTACAATGAGCAGTTCTTC
few TRBD1 TRBJ1-1 TRBV20-1 CSARAGTGVYMAEAFF TGCAGTGCGCGGGCCGGGACAGGGGTGTATATGGCTGAAGCTTTCTTT
NA NA TRBJ1-1 TRBV6-5 CASSSGQTPTEAFF TGTGCCAGCAGTTCCGGCCAAACCCCCACTGAAGCTTTCTTT
few NA TRBJ2-5 TRBV12-3/TRBV12-4 CASSLYMETQYF TGTGCCAGCAGTTTATATATGGAGACCCAGTACTTC
NA TRBD2 TRBJ2-1 TRBV9 CASSVWTSGYNEQFF TGTGCCAGCAGCGTCTGGACTAGCGGCTACAATGAGCAGTTCTTC
few NA TRBJ1-1 TRBV4-3 CASSQVGAGRAANTEAFF TGCGCCAGCAGCCAAGTTGGCGCCGGGAGGGCAGCGAACACTGAAGCTTTCTTT
few NA TRBJ2-5 TRBV29-1 CSVVEGPKTQYF TGCAGCGTTGTCGAAGGTCCCAAGACCCAGTACTTC
once NA TRBJ2-7 TRBV7-9 CASSLVGGAYEQYF TGTGCCAGCAGCTTAGTCGGGGGCGCTTACGAGCAGTACTTC
NA TRBD1 TRBJ1-2 TRBV11-2 CASSLLPTGEYGYTF TGTGCCAGCAGCCTCCTCCCCACAGGGGAATATGGCTACACCTTC
many TRBD2 TRBJ2-1 TRBV12-3/TRBV12-4 CASSLGTSGYNEQFF TGTGCCAGCAGCTTAGGGACTAGCGGTTACAATGAGCAGTTCTTC
NA TRBD2 TRBJ2-3 TRBV4-3 CASSQGLLAGSTDTQYF TGCGCCAGCAGCCAAGGCCTACTAGCGGGATCGACAGATACGCAGTATTTT
NA NA TRBJ2-3 TRBV5-6 CASSYLASSTDTQYF TGTGCCAGCAGCTATTTAGCATCTAGCACAGATACGCAGTATTTT
NA NA TRBJ2-1 TRBV27 CASSLSSPSAEQFF TGTGCCAGCAGTTTATCTAGCCCTAGCGCGGAGCAGTTCTTC
few NA TRBJ1-2 TRBV6-5 CASSYSEQAYDYTF TGTGCCAGCAGTTACTCTGAACAGGCCTATGACTACACCTTC
few TRBD2 TRBJ2-1 TRBV29-1 CSAILADPSGEQFF TGCAGCGCCATACTAGCGGACCCTTCAGGTGAGCAGTTCTTC
NA TRBD2 TRBJ2-1 TRBV5-1 CASSTGLAGGFNEQFF TGCGCCAGCAGCACGGGACTAGCGGGAGGGTTCAATGAGCAGTTCTTC
few NA TRBJ2-3 TRBV24-1 CATSDSGTSGDTQYF TGTGCCACCAGTGATTCGGGGACATCTGGGGATACGCAGTATTTT
NA NA TRBJ2-3 TRBV15 CATSEGPWDTQYF TGTGCCACCAGCGAGGGCCCATGGGATACGCAGTATTTT
few NA TRBJ1-5 TRBV6-7 CASSPRGARQPQHF TGTGCCAGCAGCCCGCGGGGGGCGAGACAGCCCCAGCATTTT
NA TRBD2 TRBJ2-1 TRBV29-1 CSATAGGPYNEQFF TGCAGCGCTACAGCGGGGGGTCCCTACAATGAGCAGTTCTTC
few NA TRBJ2-7 TRBV29-1 CSVEDQLMQYF TGCAGCGTAGAGGACCAATTGATGCAGTACTTC
NA NA TRBJ2-7 TRBV2 CASSSSGVGRILQSDYEQYF TGTGCCAGCAGTTCCTCGGGTGTCGGTCGTATATTGCAGTCCGACTACGAGCAGTACTTC
NA NA TRBJ2-1 TRBV6-2/TRBV6-3 CASGFEQFF TGTGCCAGCGGCTTTGAGCAGTTCTTC
few NA TRBJ2-2 TRBV9 CASSERGSFTTGELFF TGTGCCAGCAGCGAACGGGGCTCCTTTACGACCGGGGAGCTGTTTTTT
few NA TRBJ2-1 TRBV30 CTLSSRLFYNEQFF TGTACGCTCTCTAGCCGACTTTTTTACAATGAGCAGTTCTTC
NA TRBD2 TRBJ2-3 TRBV4-3 CASSQIGLREDSDTQYF TGCGCCAGCAGCCAAATTGGACTGCGGGAGGATAGTGATACGCAGTATTTT
few NA TRBJ1-1 TRBV11-3 CASSSALNTEAFF TGTGCCAGCAGCTCAGCCCTGAACACTGAAGCTTTCTTT
few NA TRBJ2-1 TRBV5-1 CASSLVPAGLYNEQFF TGCGCCAGCAGCTTGGTGCCAGCGGGCCTCTACAATGAGCAGTTCTTC
few TRBD2 TRBJ2-1 TRBV13 CASSLGPGLAGYEQFF TGTGCCAGCAGCTTAGGCCCGGGACTAGCGGGATATGAGCAGTTCTTC
NA TRBD1 TRBJ2-6 TRBV20-1 CSARGQISGANVLTF TGCAGTGCCCGGGGACAGATCTCTGGGGCCAACGTCCTGACTTTC
NA NA TRBJ1-5 TRBV4-1 CASSLTPRSPQHF TGCGCCAGCAGCCTTACCCCTCGGTCGCCCCAGCATTTT
NA NA TRBJ2-1 TRBV5-5 CASSSIPRGYNEQFF TGTGCCAGCAGCTCGATTCCCCGGGGGTACAATGAGCAGTTCTTC
few NA TRBJ2-7 TRBV20-1 CSAERLVVSYEQYF TGCAGTGCTGAGCGACTAGTAGTCTCCTACGAGCAGTACTTC